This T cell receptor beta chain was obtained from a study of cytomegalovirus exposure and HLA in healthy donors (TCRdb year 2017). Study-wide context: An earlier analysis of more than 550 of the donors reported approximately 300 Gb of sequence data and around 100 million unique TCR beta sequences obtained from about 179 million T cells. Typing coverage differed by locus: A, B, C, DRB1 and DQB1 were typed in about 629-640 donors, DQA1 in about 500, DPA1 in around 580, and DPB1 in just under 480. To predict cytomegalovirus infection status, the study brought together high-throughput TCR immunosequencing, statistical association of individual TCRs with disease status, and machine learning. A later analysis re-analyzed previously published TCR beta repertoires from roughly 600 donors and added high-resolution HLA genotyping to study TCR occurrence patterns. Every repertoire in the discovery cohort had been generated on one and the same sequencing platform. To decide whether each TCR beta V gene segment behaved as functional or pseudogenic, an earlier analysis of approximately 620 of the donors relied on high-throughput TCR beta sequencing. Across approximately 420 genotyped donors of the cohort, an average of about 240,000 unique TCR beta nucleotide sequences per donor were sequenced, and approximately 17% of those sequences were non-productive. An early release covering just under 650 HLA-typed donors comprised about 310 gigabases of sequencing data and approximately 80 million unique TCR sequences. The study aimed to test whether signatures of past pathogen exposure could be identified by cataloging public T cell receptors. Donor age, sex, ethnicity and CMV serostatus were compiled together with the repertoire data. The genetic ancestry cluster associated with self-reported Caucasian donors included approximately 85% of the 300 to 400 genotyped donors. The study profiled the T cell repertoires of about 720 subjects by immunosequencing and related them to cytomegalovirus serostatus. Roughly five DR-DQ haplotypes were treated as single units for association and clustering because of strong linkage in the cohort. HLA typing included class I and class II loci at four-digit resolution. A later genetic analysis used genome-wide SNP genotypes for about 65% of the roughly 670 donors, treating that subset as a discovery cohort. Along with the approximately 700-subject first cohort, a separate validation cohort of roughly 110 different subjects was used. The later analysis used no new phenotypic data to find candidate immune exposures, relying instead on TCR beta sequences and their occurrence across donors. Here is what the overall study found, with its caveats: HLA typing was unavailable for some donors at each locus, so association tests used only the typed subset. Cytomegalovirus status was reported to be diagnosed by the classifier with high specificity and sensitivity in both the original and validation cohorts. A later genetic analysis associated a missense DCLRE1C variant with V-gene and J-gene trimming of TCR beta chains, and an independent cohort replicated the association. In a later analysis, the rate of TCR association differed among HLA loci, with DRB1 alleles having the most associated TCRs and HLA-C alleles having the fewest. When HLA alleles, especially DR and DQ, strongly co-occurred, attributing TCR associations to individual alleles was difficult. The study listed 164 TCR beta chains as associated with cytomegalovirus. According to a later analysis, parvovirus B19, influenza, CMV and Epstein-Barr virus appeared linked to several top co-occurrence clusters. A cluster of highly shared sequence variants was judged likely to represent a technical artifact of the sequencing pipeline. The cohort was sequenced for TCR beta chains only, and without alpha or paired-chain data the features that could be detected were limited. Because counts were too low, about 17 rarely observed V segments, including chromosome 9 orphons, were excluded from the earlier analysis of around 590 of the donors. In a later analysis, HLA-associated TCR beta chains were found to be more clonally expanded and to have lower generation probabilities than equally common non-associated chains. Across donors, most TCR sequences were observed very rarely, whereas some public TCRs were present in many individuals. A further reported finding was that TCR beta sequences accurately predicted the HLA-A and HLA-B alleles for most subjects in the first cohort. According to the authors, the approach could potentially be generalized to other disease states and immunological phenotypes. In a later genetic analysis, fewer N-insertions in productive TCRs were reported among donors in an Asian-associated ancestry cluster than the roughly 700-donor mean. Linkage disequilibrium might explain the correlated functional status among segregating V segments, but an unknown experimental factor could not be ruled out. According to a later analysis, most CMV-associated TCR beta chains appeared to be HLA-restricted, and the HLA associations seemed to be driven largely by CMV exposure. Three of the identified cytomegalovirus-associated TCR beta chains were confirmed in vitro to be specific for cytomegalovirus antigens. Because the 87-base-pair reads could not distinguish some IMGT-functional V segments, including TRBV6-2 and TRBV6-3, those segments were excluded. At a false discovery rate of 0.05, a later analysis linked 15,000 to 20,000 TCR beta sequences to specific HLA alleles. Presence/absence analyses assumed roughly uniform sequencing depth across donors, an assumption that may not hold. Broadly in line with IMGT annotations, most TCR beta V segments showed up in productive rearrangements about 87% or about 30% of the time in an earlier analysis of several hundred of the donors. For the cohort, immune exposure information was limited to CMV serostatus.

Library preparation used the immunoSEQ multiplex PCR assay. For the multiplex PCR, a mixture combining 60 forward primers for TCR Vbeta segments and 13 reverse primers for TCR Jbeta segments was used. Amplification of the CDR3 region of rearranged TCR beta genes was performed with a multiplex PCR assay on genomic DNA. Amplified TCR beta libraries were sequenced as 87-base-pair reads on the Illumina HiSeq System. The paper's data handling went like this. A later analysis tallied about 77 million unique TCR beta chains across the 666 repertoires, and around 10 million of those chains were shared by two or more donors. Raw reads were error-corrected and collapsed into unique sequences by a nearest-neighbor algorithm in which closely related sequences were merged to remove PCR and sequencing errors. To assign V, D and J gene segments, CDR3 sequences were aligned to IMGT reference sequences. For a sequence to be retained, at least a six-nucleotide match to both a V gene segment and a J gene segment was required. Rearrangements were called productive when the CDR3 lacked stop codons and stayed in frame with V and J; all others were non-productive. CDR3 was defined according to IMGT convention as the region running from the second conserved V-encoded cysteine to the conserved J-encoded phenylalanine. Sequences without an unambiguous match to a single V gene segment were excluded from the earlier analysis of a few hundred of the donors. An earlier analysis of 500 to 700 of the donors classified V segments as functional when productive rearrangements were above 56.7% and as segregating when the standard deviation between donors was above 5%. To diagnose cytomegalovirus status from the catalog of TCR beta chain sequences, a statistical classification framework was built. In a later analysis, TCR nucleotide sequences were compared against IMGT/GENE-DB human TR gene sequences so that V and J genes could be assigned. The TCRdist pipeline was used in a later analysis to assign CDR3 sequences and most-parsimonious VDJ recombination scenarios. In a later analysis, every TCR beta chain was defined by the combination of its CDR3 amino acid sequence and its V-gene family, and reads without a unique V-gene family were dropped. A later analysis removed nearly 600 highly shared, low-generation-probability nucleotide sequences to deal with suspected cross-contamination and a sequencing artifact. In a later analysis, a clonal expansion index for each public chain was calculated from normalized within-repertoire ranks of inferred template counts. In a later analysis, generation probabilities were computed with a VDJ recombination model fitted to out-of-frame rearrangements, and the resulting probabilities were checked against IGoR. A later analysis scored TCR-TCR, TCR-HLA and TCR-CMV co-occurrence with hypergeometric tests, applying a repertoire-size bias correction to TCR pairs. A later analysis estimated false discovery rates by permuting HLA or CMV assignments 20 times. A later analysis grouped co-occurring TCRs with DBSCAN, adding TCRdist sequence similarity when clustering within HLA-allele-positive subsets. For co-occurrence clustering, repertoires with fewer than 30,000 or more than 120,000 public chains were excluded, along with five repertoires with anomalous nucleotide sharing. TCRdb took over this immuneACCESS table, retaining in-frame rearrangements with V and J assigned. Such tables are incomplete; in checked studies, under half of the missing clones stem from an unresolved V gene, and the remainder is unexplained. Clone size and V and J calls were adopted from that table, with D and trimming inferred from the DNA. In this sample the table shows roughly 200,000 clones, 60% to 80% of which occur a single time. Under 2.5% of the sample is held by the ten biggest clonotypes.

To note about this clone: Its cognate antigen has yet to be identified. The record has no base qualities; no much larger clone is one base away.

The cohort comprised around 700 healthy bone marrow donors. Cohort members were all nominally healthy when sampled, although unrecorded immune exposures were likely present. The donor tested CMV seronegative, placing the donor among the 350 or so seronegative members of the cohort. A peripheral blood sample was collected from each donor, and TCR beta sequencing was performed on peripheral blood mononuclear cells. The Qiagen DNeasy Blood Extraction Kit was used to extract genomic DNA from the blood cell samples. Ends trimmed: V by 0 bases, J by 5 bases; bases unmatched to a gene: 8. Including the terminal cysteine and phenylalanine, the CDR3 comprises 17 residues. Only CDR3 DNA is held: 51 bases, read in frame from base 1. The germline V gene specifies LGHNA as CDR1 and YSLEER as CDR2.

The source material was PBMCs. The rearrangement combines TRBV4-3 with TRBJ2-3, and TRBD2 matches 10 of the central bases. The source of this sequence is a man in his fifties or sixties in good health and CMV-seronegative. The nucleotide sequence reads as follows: TGCGCCAGCAGCCAAGATCCCAGCGGGAGGGCCTTAGATACGCAGTATTTT. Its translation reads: CASSQDPSGRALDTQYF.